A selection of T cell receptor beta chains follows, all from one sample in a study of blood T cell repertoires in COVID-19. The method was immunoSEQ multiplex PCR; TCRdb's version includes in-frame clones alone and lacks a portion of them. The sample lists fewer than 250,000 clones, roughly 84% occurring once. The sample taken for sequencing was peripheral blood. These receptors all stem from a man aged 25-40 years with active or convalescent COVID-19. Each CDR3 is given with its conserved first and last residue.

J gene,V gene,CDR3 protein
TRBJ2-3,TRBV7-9,CASSLQGVSTDTQYF
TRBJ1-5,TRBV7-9,CASSSQNQPQHF
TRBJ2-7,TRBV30,CAWSVGSYYEQYF
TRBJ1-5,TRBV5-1,CASSPTYRESNQPQHF
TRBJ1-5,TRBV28,CASRSTGGQPQHF
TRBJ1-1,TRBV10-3,CAISATQGMNTEAFF
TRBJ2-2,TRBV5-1,CASSGPTGANTGELFF
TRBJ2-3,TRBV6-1,CASSLAGGTTDTQYF
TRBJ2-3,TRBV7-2,CASSPYLTTDTQYF
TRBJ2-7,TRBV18,CASSPGPNYEQYF
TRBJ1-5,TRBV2,CASSEAFSPRPQHF